Listed here are 5 T cell receptor beta chains from one sample, sequenced in a study of T-cell reconstitution after alpha-beta-depleted transplantation in children. Preparation of the TCRbeta library involved a method that used unique molecular identifiers. TCRdb re-called the PCR reads through MiXCR, storing one row per CDR3 protein. This sample has more than 90,000 distinct CDR3 sequences, with 10% to 13% found just once. Here the sequenced sample was PBMCs, taken before TCRalphabeta/CD19-depleted stem cell transplant. The receptors stem from a boy under 10 years old with acute lymphoblastic leukemia, due to receive a stem cell transplant.

This clonotype was counted at least ten times. The V and J genes are TRBV20-1 and TRBJ2-3; TRBD2 is a possible D gene (6 bases). The CDR3 loop spans 15 amino acids. From germline, CDR1 is DFQATT and CDR2 SNEGSKA (reference sequence). V lost 3 bases and J lost 1, with 14 bases in between. The CDR3 is CSASRRELGTDTQYF. In DNA, the CDR3 is TGCAGTGCTAGTCGCCGGGAGTTAGGCACAGATACGCAGTATTTT.

This clonotype was counted many times. This rearrangement joins TRBV4-1 to TRBJ2-1, with 15 nucleotides matching TRBD2. The CDR3 has 16 residues. With V trimmed by 5 bases and J by 7 bases, 6 bases remained unmatched. Germline assignment: CDR1 MGHRA and CDR2 YSYEKL. CDR3 region: CASSSRTSGRGNEQFF. CDR3 nucleotide sequence: TGCGCCAGCAGCTCCCGGACTAGCGGGAGGGGGAATGAGCAGTTCTTC.

This clonotype was observed at least ten times. The chain recombines TRBV3-1 with TRBJ2-7; 10 nucleotides agree with TRBD2. This CDR3 comprises 14 residues. The V gene end was trimmed by 6 bases and the J gene end by 1 base; junction bases not matched to a gene: 3. Germline CDR1 is LGHDT and CDR2 is YNNKEL (reference sequence). The DNA of the CDR3 is TGTGCCAGCAGTACTAGCGGGACATCCTACGAGCAGTACTTC. This translates into CASSTSGTSYEQYF.

This chain connects TRBV20-1 to TRBJ2-7, with D perhaps TRBD1 (5 bases). The germline CDR1 and CDR2 sequences are DFQATT and SNEGSKA (reference sequence). Between the trimmed V and J ends, which lost 6 bases and 0 bases, there was a span of 12 bases. There are 13 residues in the CDR3. This CDR3 reads CSATHRSSYEQYF. CDR3 sequence (DNA): TGCAGTGCCACCCACAGGAGCTCCTACGAGCAGTACTTC.

The chain links TRBV20-1 to TRBJ2-3; 9 nucleotides align to TRBD2. The germline V gene has CDR1 DFQATT and CDR2 SNEGSKA (reference sequence). V gave up 2 bases and J gave up 3 bases; unmatched junction bases: 12. The CDR3 has 17 residues. The CDR3 nucleotides read TGCAGTGCTAGATCCCGCGGGGGGGGGCTTGGGACAGATACGCAGTATTTT. Translating gives CSARSRGGGLGTDTQYF.